This note documents a single TCR beta chain sequence. What it binds is not known. Libraries were prepared by immunoSEQ multiplex PCR; TCRdb keeps only in-frame clonotypes and omits some of them. The data hold about 6,500 clones, with 60% to 70% observed a single time. This sample was included in a study of siplizumab effects on memory and regulatory T cells. Study-wide results and limits: Treg origin accounted for an average of around 69% of mappable alloreactive CD4+ clones with siplizumab and roughly 26% in controls. A minor fraction of alloreactive clones, and no more, mapped to unstimulated subsets.

The sequenced sample consisted of effector memory CD8+ T cells sorted from blood. The subset: unstimulated CD8+ effector memory T cells. This receptor was taken from a human donor in good health.

DNA for the CDR3: TGTGCCAGCAGCGTGAATCTAGCGGGGGGAACCGGGGAGCTGTTTTTT. Translated: CASSVNLAGGTGELFF. The chain is built from TRBV11-2 and TRBJ2-2; 11 nucleotides line up with TRBD2. This CDR3 has 16 amino acids. Germline V gene data show CDR1 as SGHAT and CDR2 as FQNNGV. The ends lost 5 bases at V and 5 bases at J; junction bases unmatched: 7.